Included here is one T cell receptor beta chain sequence, with context. The CDR3 has 14 amino acids. Germline assignment: CDR1 SGHNT and CDR2 YENEEA. The V and J ends lost 4 bases and 2 bases, in that order; junction bases with no gene match: 5. The data originate from a study of blood T cell repertoires in COVID-19. Study background: The United States, Italy and Spain were the sources of the acute and convalescent COVID-19 samples. The analysed material was cDNA or gDNA that came from T cells, B-cell-depleted T cells, or PBMCs.

In the source study's methods: Amplification from reference gene primers served as the basis for estimated nucleated cell counts. Some clones are missing from TCRdb's copy, which holds only in-frame ones; the method was immunoSEQ multiplex PCR. D and trimming come from the DNA, and the V and J calls and clone size come from that table. Of approximately 270,000 clones listed, 70% to 90% are singletons. This clonotype was obtained from a man aged 18 to 30 with active or convalescent COVID-19. This chain joins TRBV11-3 and TRBJ2-7, with 7 bases matching TRBD1. The material sequenced was peripheral blood. In nucleotides, the CDR3 is TGTGCCAGCAGCTCGGGACAGTTGCCCTACGAGCAGTACTTC. It specifies CASSSGQLPYEQYF.